Each of the 2 T cell receptor beta chains below was sequenced from the same sample in a study of blood T cells in healthy people across ages. The second PCR ran roughly 6 to 11 cycles with a sample-barcoded 5' primer and J-beta primers. TCRdb re-called the 5' RACE reads with MiXCR, one entry per CDR3 protein. The sample carries hundreds of thousands of distinct CDR3 sequences, around 50% recorded once. The sequenced sample consisted of blood. The receptors come from a man aged 35 to 55 in good health.

The chain uses TRBV7-9 and TRBJ2-5, with 8 bases matching TRBD1. The CDR3 runs to 14 residues. The germline gives CDR1 SEHNR, CDR2 FQNEAQ (reference sequence). Trimming at V came to 5 bases and at J to 3 bases, leaving 5 bases not matched to a gene. DNA for the CDR3: TGTGCCAGCAGCGTGGGACAGGCAAAAGAGACCCAGTACTTC. Protein: CASSVGQAKETQYF.

This clonotype was seen a handful of times. The chain recombines TRBV24-1 with TRBJ2-7, with 13 bases matching TRBD2. Germline assignment: CDR1 KGHDR and CDR2 SFDVKD. The CDR3 contains 16 residues. The V gene end was trimmed by 2 bases and the J gene end by 4 bases; junction bases not matched to a gene: 4. CDR3 amino acids: CATSDWTSGRGYEQYF. The CDR3, as DNA: TGTGCCACCAGTGATTGGACTAGCGGGAGAGGGTACGAGCAGTACTTC.